Presented here are 28 T cell receptor beta chains from one specimen sequenced in a study of T cell responses to AZD1222 COVID-19 vaccine. TCRdb's copy holds only in-frame clones and misses some; the assay was immunoSEQ multiplex PCR. The sample lists approximately 44,000 clones, around 81% occurring once. The source material was peripheral blood, sampled on day 0 of AZD1222 vaccination. The receptor set was obtained from an adult in good health.

This chain joins TRBV11-1 and TRBJ2-7; D call uncertain. Germline V gives CDR1 SGHAT, CDR2 FQDESV (reference sequence). Trimming removed 4 bases from V and 1 base from J, with 8 bases in between. The CDR3 consists of 13 residues. For the CDR3, the DNA is TGTGCCAGCAGCTCGAGGTGGTCCTACGAGCAGTACTTC. Amino acids: CASSSRWSYEQYF.

The chain is built from TRBV2 and TRBJ1-4; no clear D gene. Looked up from germline, CDR1 is SNHLY and CDR2 is FYNNEI. V lost 7 bases, J lost 3 bases, and 12 bases lay in between. The CDR3 runs 14 residues. The CDR3 sequence is CASTSMRANEKLFF. Here the CDR3 DNA reads TGTGCCAGCACTTCCATGCGGGCTAATGAAAAACTGTTTTTT.

The CDR3 is CASSSAGATRFEQYF. In DNA form, the CDR3 reads TGTGCCAGCAGCTCAGCGGGGGCGACCCGATTCGAGCAGTACTTC. This rearrangement joins TRBV5-4 to TRBJ2-7; 8 bases line up with TRBD2. V dropped 3 bases and J dropped 6; count of bases not matched to a gene: 11. The CDR3 is made up of 15 amino acids. Germline CDR1 SGHNT, CDR2 YYREEE (reference sequence).

This chain connects TRBV19 to TRBJ1-2; 9 bases agree with TRBD1. V lost 6 bases, J lost 2 bases, and 4 bases stayed unmatched. From germline, CDR1 is LNHDA and CDR2 SQIVND (reference sequence). This CDR3 has 14 amino acids. CDR3 loop: CASRTTGGNYGYTF. CDR3 nucleotide sequence: TGTGCCAGTAGGACGACAGGGGGAAACTATGGCTACACCTTC.

The chain employs TRBV28 and TRBJ1-1; TRBD1 matches 7 bases. Germline V gene sequence: CDR1 MDHEN, CDR2 SYDVKM. This CDR3 comprises 15 residues. Losses at the gene ends were 6 bases for V and 4 bases for J; bases not matched to a gene: 11. The CDR3 loop reads CASSPLVAGGTEAFF. The CDR3 DNA reads TGTGCCAGCAGCCCTCTTGTCGCAGGGGGCACTGAAGCTTTCTTT.

The chain uses TRBV28 and TRBJ2-3; possible D gene TRBD1, 5 bases. Per germline, CDR1 MDHEN and CDR2 SYDVKM. The V end was cut by 3 bases, the J end by 6 bases, with 16 bases between. CDR3 length: 15 amino acids. The CDR3 region is CASSFLGQGGDTQYF. The CDR3 DNA is TGTGCCAGCAGTTTTCTCGGGCAGGGTGGTGATACGCAGTATTTT.

The rearrangement links TRBV5-1 to TRBJ2-2; D gene uncertain. CDR3 length: 14 residues. Per the germline V gene, CDR1 is SGHRS and CDR2 is YFSETQ. The V end lost 0 bases, the J end lost 7 bases, and 10 bases lay between the germline ends. The CDR3 coding sequence is TGCGCCAGCAGCTTGGAGGCGACGAGCGGGGAGCTGTTTTTT. As protein: CASSLEATSGELFF.

This clone was seen a single time. The junction differs from germline at one of its ends, possibly a read error. The genes are TRBV19 and TRBJ2-3, with D possibly matching TRBD2 (6 bases). In germline, CDR1 is LNHDA, CDR2 SQIVND (reference sequence). The CDR3 has 13 residues. CDR3 sequence: CASRIAGTDTQYF. CDR3 DNA: TGTGCCAGTAGAATAGCGGGCACAGATACGCAGTATTTT.

The chain links TRBV6-5 to TRBJ1-6; 7 nucleotides match TRBD1. V lost 11 bases, J lost 9 bases, and 10 bases stayed unmatched. CDR1 and CDR2 from the germline V gene are MNHEY and SVGAGI. The length of the CDR3 is 13 residues. Here the CDR3 reads CAATTGWSSPLHF. Here the CDR3 DNA reads TGTGCCGCTACGACAGGGTGGAGTTCACCCCTCCACTTT.

The V gene is TRBV6-5, the J gene TRBJ1-4; D is unresolved. Germline V gene data show CDR1 as MNHEY and CDR2 as SVGAGI. The length of the CDR3 is 13 residues. The V gene lost 6 bases and the J gene lost 6 bases, with 11 bases spanning the gap. The CDR3 DNA reads as TGTGCCAGCAGCCGAACAGATTATGAAAAACTGTTTTTT. This gives the protein CASSRTDYEKLFF.

This clone came up once. The chain is built from TRBV19 and TRBJ1-1, with D unresolved. The CDR3 loop spans 14 amino acids. Germline CDR1 is LNHDA and CDR2 is SQIVND (reference sequence). Trimming stripped 5 bases from V and 1 base from J, with 11 bases between. Here the CDR3 reads CASSREGGNTEAFF. Here the CDR3 DNA reads TGTGCCAGTAGTCGGGAAGGTGGGAACACTGAAGCTTTCTTT. Full variable domain (rest looked up from reference TRBV19 and TRBJ1-1): DGGITQSPKYLFRKEGQNVTLSCEQNLNHDAMYWYRQDPGQGLRLIYYSQIVNDFQKGDIAEGYSVSREKKESFPLTVTSAQKNPTAFYLCASSREGGNTEAFFGQGTRLTVV.

This chain joins TRBV5-1 and TRBJ2-2; D is perhaps TRBD1 (5 bases). Germline CDR1 SGHRS, CDR2 YFSETQ. Trimming pared 2 bases from V and 4 bases from J, leaving 9 bases between. The CDR3 is 14 amino acids. The CDR3 loop is CASSFGHGTGELFF. For the CDR3, the DNA is TGCGCCAGCAGCTTCGGACACGGCACCGGGGAGCTGTTTTTT.

This clone was seen more than once but under ten times. V gene TRBV28 combines with J gene TRBJ1-2, with D perhaps matching TRBD1 (5 bases). The CDR3 spans 11 residues. Germline assignment: CDR1 MDHEN and CDR2 SYDVKM. Trimming cost V 7 bases and J 2 bases, with 5 bases left between them. The CDR3 reads CASTGNYGYTF. CDR3 nucleotide sequence: TGTGCCAGCACAGGGAACTATGGCTACACCTTC.

The CDR3 is CASSFRQDRTYEQYF. In DNA, the CDR3 is TGTGCCAGCTCATTCAGACAGGACAGAACCTACGAGCAGTACTTC. The J gene is TRBJ2-7, the V gene TRBV18; TRBD1 is a possible D gene (6 bases). The germline V gene has CDR1 KGHSH and CDR2 LQKENI. Trimming cost V 5 bases and J 2 bases, with 16 bases left between them. There are 15 residues in the CDR3. The entire variable domain, with the rest obtained from reference TRBV18 and TRBJ2-7, is as follows: NAGVMQNPRHLVRRRGQEARLRCSPMKGHSHVYWYRQLPEEGLKFMVYLQKENIIDESGMPKERFSAEFPKEGPSILRIQQVVRGDSAAYFCASSFRQDRTYEQYFGPGTRLTVT.

CDR3 DNA sequence: TGCGCCAGCAGCCGAGGGGATGTAGAGACCCAGTACTTC. It specifies CASSRGDVETQYF. This sequence joins TRBV5-1 and TRBJ2-5; D may be TRBD1 or TRBD2 (5 bases each). CDR1 SGHRS and CDR2 YFSETQ come from the germline V gene. The CDR3 has 13 residues. The germline V and J ends were trimmed by 4 bases and 4 bases, with 11 bases remaining between them.

The genes are TRBV18 and TRBJ1-6, with no clear D. The germline V gene encodes CDR1 KGHSH and CDR2 LQKENI. The CDR3 runs to 16 residues. V was pared by 6 bases and J by 4 bases, with 16 bases between. This CDR3 reads CASSSQSFEYNSPLHF. The CDR3 region has the DNA TGTGCCAGCTCGTCTCAGTCGTTCGAATATAATTCACCCCTCCACTTT.

The chain is built from TRBV9 and TRBJ2-1; the D gene is possibly TRBD1 (7 bases). The CDR3 runs 18 residues. The germline V and J ends were trimmed by 0 bases and 7 bases, with 23 bases remaining between them. Germline V gene lookup returns CDR1 SGDLS and CDR2 YYNGEE. The CDR3 DNA is TGTGCCAGCAGCGTAGCTACAGGGGCGGGGTCTAGAGGGAATGAGCAGTTCTTC. Amino acid sequence: CASSVATGAGSRGNEQFF. Variable domain in full (rest from reference TRBV9 and TRBJ2-1): DSGVTQTPKHLITATGQRVTLRCSPRSGDLSVYWYQQSLDQGLQFLIQYYNGEERAKGNILERFSAQQFPDLHSELNLSSLELGDSALYFCASSVATGAGSRGNEQFFGPGTRLTVL.

This clone was picked up a small number of times. The chain is built from TRBV12-3 or TRBV12-4 and TRBJ1-3; 7 bases match TRBD1. V lost 6 bases and J lost 4; bases outside the gene matches: 3. The CDR3 is 13 amino acids. The CDR3 coding sequence is TGTGCCAGCAGGGGGACAGTCGGAAACACCATATATTTT. Translation: CASRGTVGNTIYF.

The chain carries TRBV3-1 (or the pseudogene TRBV3-2) and TRBJ2-5; 9 bases are shared with TRBD2. Trimming cost V 3 bases and J 2 bases; bases outside gene matches: 7. The CDR3 loop spans 16 amino acids. Looked up from germline, CDR1 is LGHDT and CDR2 is YNNKEL (reference sequence). The CDR3 loop reads CASSHRTSAWQETQYF. DNA for the CDR3: TGTGCCAGCAGCCATCGGACTAGCGCCTGGCAAGAGACCCAGTACTTC.

The chain carries TRBV5-5 and TRBJ1-6; the D gene is possibly TRBD1 (5 bases). V was trimmed by 3 bases and J by 8 bases, leaving 18 bases between them. CDR1 SGHKS and CDR2 YYEKEE come from the germline V gene (reference sequence). The CDR3 loop spans 16 amino acids. For the CDR3, the DNA is TGTGCCAGCAGCTCGCTCAGCGGGGCTGGTGATTCACCCCTCCACTTT. Translation: CASSSLSGAGDSPLHF.

This sequence joins TRBV21-1 and TRBJ1-1; the table gives TRBD1 as D, unverified against the DNA. TRBV21-1 constitutes a pseudogene. The CDR3 has 15 residues. The CDR3: CASSNVRQKNTEAFF. The DNA of the CDR3 is TGTGCCAGCAGCAACGTAAGACAGAAGAACACTGAAGCTTTCTTT.

The chain uses TRBV18 and TRBJ2-1; no clear D. CDR1 is KGHSH and CDR2 is LQKENI in the germline V gene. V lost 0 bases and J 10 bases, leaving 16 bases between the germline ends. The CDR3 consists of 15 residues. Here the CDR3 DNA reads TGTGCCAGCTCACCACCGAATACTCTAGGAGACGAGCAGTTCTTC. Translating it yields CASSPPNTLGDEQFF.

A word on this clone: Germline and junction disagree at one end, which may indicate a read error. The CDR3: CASNVLTGSGTEAFF. The CDR3 nucleotides read TGTGCCAGCAACGTACTCACAGGGTCGGGCACTGAAGCTTTCTTT. V usage is TRBV9 and J usage is TRBJ1-1, with a tentative D call TRBD1 (6 bases). This CDR3 has 15 amino acids. Looked up from germline, CDR1 is SGDLS and CDR2 is YYNGEE.

The rearrangement joins TRBV11-2 to TRBJ2-2; D perhaps matches TRBD2 (7 bases). Germline CDR1 reads SGHAT; CDR2 reads FQNNGV. The CDR3 contains 17 residues. Trimming shortened V by 2 bases and J by 6 bases, and 19 bases separated the two germline ends. The CDR3 region has the DNA TGTGCCAGCAGCTTAATCTTGCCGGGGGGCGTACCCGGGGAGCTGTTTTTT. Amino acid sequence: CASSLILPGGVPGELFF. Combining the CDR3 with reference TRBV11-2 and TRBJ2-2 gives the whole variable domain EAGVAQSPRYKIIEKRQSVAFWCNPISGHATLYWYQQILGQGPKLLIQFQNNGVVDDSQLPKDRFSAERLKGVDSTLKIQPAKLEDSAVYLCASSLILPGGVPGELFFGEGSRLTVL.

The chain carries TRBV7-2 and TRBJ1-4; 8 bases agree with TRBD1. The CDR3 spans 15 residues. The J segment lost 6 bases and the V segment lost 3 bases, leaving 6 bases of the junction unmatched. Germline-derived CDR1 and CDR2 are SGHTA and FQGNSA. CDR3 protein: CASSLGTGEHEKLFF. CDR3 bases: TGTGCCAGCAGCTTGGGGACAGGCGAACATGAAAAACTGTTTTTT.

The chain is built from TRBV28 and TRBJ1-3; D is unresolved. The V gene's germline CDR1 is MDHEN and CDR2 SYDVKM. V was trimmed by 5 bases and J by 5 bases, leaving 1 base between them. The CDR3 spans 10 residues. This CDR3 is CASSRNTIYF. In DNA, the CDR3 is TGTGCCAGCAGTAGAAACACCATATATTTT.

The chain links TRBV5-1 to TRBJ2-2; 11 bases are a match to TRBD1. With 3 bases clipped from V and 5 bases from J, the junction kept 3 bases outside the gene matches. The CDR3 covers 15 residues. Germline V gives CDR1 SGHRS, CDR2 YFSETQ. CDR3 sequence: CASSWTGGRTGELFF. CDR3 bases: TGCGCCAGCAGCTGGACAGGGGGCCGGACCGGGGAGCTGTTTTTT.

The J gene is TRBJ2-7, the V gene TRBV6-5; 8 nucleotides line up with TRBD1. J was trimmed by 2 bases and V by 7 bases; bases with no gene match: 10. Germline CDR1 is MNHEY and CDR2 is SVGAGI. This CDR3 has 15 amino acids. CDR3 nucleotide sequence: TGTGCCAGCACCGTAAACAGGGGGGACACCTACGAGCAGTACTTC. Protein: CASTVNRGDTYEQYF.